The 7 T cell receptor beta chains reported below all come from one sample, sequenced in a study of cytomegalovirus exposure and HLA in healthy donors. With 60 Vbeta and 13 Jbeta primers, the PCR was carried out. Data came from immunoSEQ multiplex PCR; TCRdb stores just in-frame clones and leaves some out. The sample contains around 140,000 clones, around 78% of which appear only once. Material: PBMCs. The receptors derive from a female donor in good health and CMV-seropositive.

V and J are TRBV19 and TRBJ2-3, with 10 bases aligning to TRBD1. Trimming at V came to 10 bases and at J to 5 bases, leaving 18 bases not matched to a gene. The CDR3 consists of 17 residues. Germline V gene data show CDR1 as LNHDA and CDR2 as SQIVND (reference sequence). The CDR3 nucleotides read TGTGCCACTGACACCCAAGGTCGGACAGGGGGTATAGATACGCAGTATTTT. It encodes CATDTQGRTGGIDTQYF. Supplemented by reference TRBV19 and TRBJ2-3, the full variable domain reads DGGITQSPKYLFRKEGQNVTLSCEQNLNHDAMYWYRQDPGQGLRLIYYSQIVNDFQKGDIAEGYSVSREKKESFPLTVTSAQKNPTAFYLCATDTQGRTGGIDTQYFGPGTRLTVL.

A single count supports this clone. The chain recombines TRBV30 with TRBJ2-5; 10 bases are a match to TRBD2. The junction had 7 bases not matched to a gene; V was cut back by 1 base and J by 5 bases. Germline V gene sequence: CDR1 GTSNPN, CDR2 SVGIG (reference sequence). This CDR3 spans 15 amino acids. Here the CDR3 reads CAWSALASGGETQYF. For the CDR3, the DNA is TGTGCCTGGAGTGCCCTGGCTAGCGGGGGCGAGACCCAGTACTTC. The entire variable domain, with the rest obtained from reference TRBV30 and TRBJ2-5, is as follows: SQTIHQWPATLVQPVGSPLSLECTVEGTSNPNLYWYRQAAGRGLQLLFYSVGIGQISSEVPQNLSASRPQDRQFILSSKKLLLSDSGFYLCAWSALASGGETQYFGPGTRLLVL.

This chain links TRBV10-3 with TRBJ2-7, with 13 bases that match TRBD2. Germline CDR1 is ENHRY and CDR2 is SYGVKD. The V gene end was trimmed by 4 bases and the J gene end by 2 bases; junction bases not matched to a gene: 14. The CDR3 is made up of 19 amino acids. CDR3 amino acids: CAISGSTSGGAKGTYEQYF. The DNA for the CDR3 is TGTGCCATCAGTGGATCCACTAGCGGGGGGGCCAAAGGAACCTACGAGCAGTACTTC.

In the case of this clone: At the DNA level, this CDR3 is encoded by other sequences in the same sample as well. V usage is TRBV5-1 and J usage is TRBJ1-2, with unresolved D. CDR3 length: 16 amino acids. Germline CDR1 SGHRS, CDR2 YFSETQ. Trimming took off 3 bases at V and 3 bases at J, with 18 bases between the two ends. The CDR3 DNA reads TGCGCCAGCAGCTCCCGTACCCCACAAGATCACTATGGCTACACCTTC. It specifies CASSSRTPQDHYGYTF.

The rearrangement joins TRBV30 to TRBJ1-1; 10 nucleotides agree with TRBD1. Germline values: CDR1 GTSNPN, CDR2 SVGIG (reference sequence). Trimming at V came to 2 bases and at J to 5 bases, leaving 2 bases not matched to a gene. The CDR3 length is 13 residues. The CDR3 is CAWSRGQGTEAFF. CDR3 in DNA: TGTGCCTGGAGTCGGGGACAGGGGACTGAAGCTTTCTTT.

CDR3 bases: TGTGCCAGCAGTAAGGCTAGCAGATACAATGAGCAGTTCTTC. Protein sequence: CASSKASRYNEQFF. The chain recombines TRBV25-1 with TRBJ2-1, with D perhaps matching TRBD2 (5 bases). The CDR3 extends over 14 amino acids. V was trimmed by 5 bases and J by 4 bases, leaving 12 bases between them. Germline lookup yields CDR1 MGHDK and CDR2 SYGVNS.

The chain carries TRBV5-4 and TRBJ2-7, with TRBD1 identical over 8 bases. Unmatched junction bases numbered 8, after V lost 4 bases and J lost 2 bases. The CDR3 is 15 residues long. CDR1 is SGHNT and CDR2 is YYREEE in the germline V gene (reference sequence). For the CDR3, the DNA is TGTGCCAGCAGCCGCACCGGGACAGGAGCCTACGAGCAGTACTTC. Translation: CASSRTGTGAYEQYF.